Presented here are 17 T cell receptor beta chains from one specimen sequenced in a study of cytomegalovirus exposure and HLA in healthy donors (dated by TCRdb to the late 2010s). Libraries were made using the immunoSEQ multiplex PCR assay. For the multiplex PCR, a mixture combining 60 forward primers for TCR Vbeta segments and 13 reverse primers for TCR Jbeta segments was used. The clones in this table, taken by TCRdb from immuneACCESS, are in-frame only. Not every clone is retained; where verified, under half of the shortfall comes from an unresolved V gene, and the cause of the rest is unknown. The sample table contains 150,000 to 200,000 clones; only one count was recorded for 55% to 70% of them. Together, the top ten hold less than 3.5% of the sample. Material for sequencing was PBMCs. Receptors originate from a woman aged 40 to 50 in good health and CMV-seropositive.

This clone was seen more than once but under ten times. CDR3 sequence reads: CASRRQDGRYEQYF. The CDR3, as DNA: TGTGCCAGCAGGCGACAGGACGGACGCTACGAGCAGTACTTC. The rearrangement joins TRBV28 to TRBJ2-5; D perhaps matches TRBD1 (6 bases). The assigned J gene may be wrong: the sequence end matches TRBJ2-7 better. The germline V gene has CDR1 MDHEN and CDR2 SYDVKM. The CDR3 sequence is 14 residues long.

This clone was observed a single time. V and J are TRBV27 and TRBJ1-2, with 7 bases aligning to TRBD1. V was pared by 6 bases and J by 4 bases, with 8 bases of the junction left unmatched. The germline V gene encodes CDR1 MNHEY and CDR2 SMNVEV (reference sequence). This CDR3 is built from 14 residues. The DNA for the CDR3 is TGTGCCAGCAGCCGGGACAGCAAATTCTATGGCTACACCTTC. Translated, it gives CASSRDSKFYGYTF.

The chain joins TRBV18 to TRBJ1-1; 9 bases align to TRBD1. The CDR3 extends over 15 amino acids. The J segment lost 4 bases and the V segment lost 3 bases, leaving 6 bases of the junction unmatched. The germline V gene encodes CDR1 KGHSH and CDR2 LQKENI. Written as DNA, the CDR3 is TGTGCCAGCTCACCCCCTGGACAGGGGTCCACTGAAGCTTTCTTT. It encodes CASSPPGQGSTEAFF.

A note on this clone: Other DNA sequences in the sample encode the same CDR3. This chain uses TRBV4-3 with TRBJ2-2; D is perhaps TRBD1 (6 bases). The CDR3 totals 14 residues. V lost 0 bases, J lost 6 bases, and 8 bases lay in between. Germline-derived CDR1 and CDR2 are LGHNA and YSLEER. The CDR3 protein is CASSQDRGSGELFF. DNA of the CDR3: TGCGCCAGCAGCCAAGACAGGGGCTCCGGGGAGCTGTTTTTT.

The chain combines TRBV5-1 with TRBJ2-5, with D tentatively TRBD1 (5 bases). Gene TRBJ2-7 matches the end of the DNA better, so the J call may be wrong. The germline CDR1 and CDR2 sequences are SGHRS and YFSETQ. This CDR3 spans 15 amino acids. In DNA form, the CDR3 reads TGCGCCAGCAGCTTGGTTGGACACGTCTCCTACGAGCAGTACTTC. It is translated as CASSLVGHVSYEQYF.

The rearrangement joins TRBV2 to TRBJ2-2; 7 positions match TRBD1. After removal of 8 bases from V and 6 bases from J, the junction contained 6 bases not matched to a gene. Germline V gene data show CDR1 as SNHLY and CDR2 as FYNNEI. This CDR3 spans 13 amino acids. CDR3 residues: CASRTGAAGELFF. Written as DNA, the CDR3 is TGTGCCAGCCGCACAGGGGCGGCCGGGGAGCTGTTTTTT.

This clone was seen a handful of times. CDR3 nucleotides: TGTGCCAGCAGCCCCGACAGGGGGCGGTCAGATACGCAGTATTTT. The encoded protein is CASSPDRGRSDTQYF. This chain connects TRBV7-6 to TRBJ2-3, with TRBD1 identical over 10 bases. Looked up from germline, CDR1 is SGHVS and CDR2 is FNYEAQ. The trim removed 5 bases at V and 4 bases at J, leaving 6 bases unmatched. This CDR3 comprises 15 residues. Supplemented by reference TRBV7-6 and TRBJ2-3, the full variable domain reads GAGVSQSPRYKVTKRGQDVALRCDPISGHVSLYWYRQALGQGPEFLTYFNYEAQQDKSGLPNDRFSAERPEGSISTLTIQRTEQRDSAMYRCASSPDRGRSDTQYFGPGTRLTVL.

This clone showed up just a few times. This chain uses TRBV7-8 with TRBJ1-2; D ambiguous. Per germline, CDR1 SGHVS and CDR2 FQNEAQ. This CDR3 contains 13 residues. The germline V and J ends were trimmed by 3 bases and 4 bases, with 9 bases remaining between them. The CDR3 DNA reads as TGTGCCAGCAGCTTCGAGGGTATCTATGGCTACACCTTC. Protein: CASSFEGIYGYTF.

The rearrangement joins TRBV5-1 to TRBJ2-1; 8 bases line up with TRBD1. The CDR3 contains 13 residues. Germline loops: CDR1 SGHRS, CDR2 YFSETQ. Trimming cost V 4 bases and J 5 bases; bases outside gene matches: 2. CDR3 residues: CASSMTGDNEQFF. CDR3 DNA sequence: TGCGCCAGCAGCATGACAGGGGACAATGAGCAGTTCTTC.

As to this clone: One end of the junction is discordant with germline, which a read error may explain. Different DNA sequences within this sample yield the same CDR3. The chain joins TRBV5-1 to TRBJ1-6; 7 nucleotides agree with TRBD1. Germline V gives CDR1 SGHRS, CDR2 YFSETQ. The CDR3 is made up of 15 amino acids. The CDR3 DNA follows: TGCGCCAGCAGCGAACAGGGGCCGGGGAATTCGCCCCTCCACTTT. This encodes CASSEQGPGNSPLHF.

This clone was detected once. The chain recombines TRBV4-2 with TRBJ2-3; 7 bases map to TRBD2. Losses at the gene ends were 0 bases for V and 6 bases for J; bases not matched to a gene: 9. This CDR3 is built from 16 residues. Germline assignment: CDR1 LGHNA and CDR2 YNFKEQ. CDR3: CASSQDMGLSSDTQYF. The CDR3 region has the DNA TGTGCCAGCAGCCAAGATATGGGACTATCATCGGATACGCAGTATTTT.

This clone was seen only a few times. This chain links TRBV7-9 with TRBJ1-5; maybe TRBD1 (5 bases). Trimming pared 5 bases from V and 0 bases from J, leaving 8 bases between. The CDR3 is made up of 14 amino acids. Germline-derived CDR1 and CDR2 are SEHNR and FQNEAQ (reference sequence). DNA for the CDR3: TGTGCCAGCAGCGCCCAGGGTAGCAATCAGCCCCAGCATTTT. Its translation is CASSAQGSNQPQHF.

The genes are TRBV2 and TRBJ1-1; D might be TRBD1 (6 bases). Trimming pared 6 bases from V and 3 bases from J, leaving 11 bases between. This CDR3 is 13 amino acids long. Germline values: CDR1 SNHLY, CDR2 FYNNEI. The CDR3 DNA reads TGTGCCAGCAGATCAGGGGTAGACACTGAAGCTTTCTTT. Its protein is CASRSGVDTEAFF.

J is TRBJ2-5 and V is TRBV28, with TRBD1 matching over 7 bases. The CDR3 extends over 15 amino acids. Germline CDR1 MDHEN, CDR2 SYDVKM. The V and J ends lost 5 bases and 4 bases, in that order; junction bases with no gene match: 10. The CDR3 nucleotides read TGTGCCAGCAGTCCGACGACAGGGATGATAGAGACCCAGTACTTC. Translation gives CASSPTTGMIETQYF. The full variable domain, rest sourced from reference TRBV28 and TRBJ2-5, is DVKVTQSSRYLVKRTGEKVFLECVQDMDHENMFWYRQDPGLGLRLIYFSYDVKMKEKGDIPEGYSVSREKKERFSLILESASTNQTSMYLCASSPTTGMIETQYFGPGTRLLVL.

This chain connects TRBV5-1 to TRBJ1-2; 8 bases map to TRBD1. V shed 4 bases, J shed 7 bases, and the junction held 9 bases outside the gene matches. The CDR3 has 14 amino acids. In germline, CDR1 is SGHRS, CDR2 YFSETQ. CDR3 amino acids: CASSQSGQGLGYTF. The CDR3 DNA sequence: TGCGCCAGCAGCCAAAGTGGACAGGGCCTTGGCTACACCTTC.

This clone came up once. The chain recombines TRBV18 with TRBJ1-6; 9 nucleotides match TRBD1. Looked up from germline, CDR1 is KGHSH and CDR2 is LQKENI. The CDR3 spans 15 residues. V was pared by 5 bases and J by 7 bases, with 6 bases of the junction left unmatched. The CDR3 region is CASSATGGRNSPLHF. As DNA, the CDR3 is TGTGCCAGCTCAGCCACAGGGGGCAGGAATTCACCCCTCCACTTT.

This sequence joins TRBV15 and TRBJ1-1; D is undetermined. This CDR3 contains 13 residues. Trimming cost V 6 bases and J 12 bases, with 20 bases left between them. Germline lookup yields CDR1 LNHNV and CDR2 YYDKDF (reference sequence). The DNA for the CDR3 is TGTGCCACCAGGGGAGACCCACCCCCTGAGACTTTCTTT. Its protein product is CATRGDPPPETFF.